This T cell receptor (beta chain) is from a study of T cells in Graves' hyperthyroidism and ophthalmopathy. Study context: Peripheral blood specimens were obtained at initial diagnosis, prior to any treatment.

The investigators amplified TCR beta CDR3 regions from RNA transcripts. TCR CDR3 regions were first amplified by RT-PCR with HTBI primers. TCRdb recomputed calls from the multiplex PCR reads with MiXCR, one row per CDR3 protein. Of hundreds of thousands of distinct CDR3 sequences in the sample, less than 15% were seen once. Newly diagnosed hyperthyroidism, duration under 2 months, in patients aged 18 to 65. Thyroid ultrasound and orbital computed tomography, with clinical symptoms and serum thyroxine and TRAb, informed diagnoses. Specimen: blood. The receptor's source is a woman younger than 35 with Graves' hyperthyroidism.

The DNA of the CDR3 is TGTGCCAGCAGCTTAGGGATCAGGGATTACGAGCAGTTCTTC. It specifies CASSLGIRDYEQFF. The chain uses TRBV7-2 and TRBJ2-7, with D maybe TRBD1 (5 bases). The J call may be mistaken, given a closer DNA end match to TRBJ2-1. Germline V gene sequence: CDR1 SGHTA, CDR2 FQGNSA. This CDR3 contains 14 residues.